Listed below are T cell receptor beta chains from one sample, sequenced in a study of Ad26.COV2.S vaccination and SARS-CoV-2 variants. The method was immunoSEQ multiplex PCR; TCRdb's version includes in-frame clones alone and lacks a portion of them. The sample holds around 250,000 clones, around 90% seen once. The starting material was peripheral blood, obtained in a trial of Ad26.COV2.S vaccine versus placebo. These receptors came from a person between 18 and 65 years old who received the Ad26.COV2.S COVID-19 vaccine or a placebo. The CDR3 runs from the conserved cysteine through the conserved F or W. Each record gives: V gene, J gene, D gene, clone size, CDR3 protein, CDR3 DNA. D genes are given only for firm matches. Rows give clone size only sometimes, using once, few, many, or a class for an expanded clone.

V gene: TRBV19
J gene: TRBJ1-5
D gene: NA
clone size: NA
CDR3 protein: CASSRTRIIGNQPQHF
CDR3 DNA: TGTGCCAGTAGCCGGACGAGGATCATCGGCAATCAGCCCCAGCATTTT

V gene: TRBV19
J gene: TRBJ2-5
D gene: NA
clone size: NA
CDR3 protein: CASSISRYQETQYF
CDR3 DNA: TGTGCCAGTAGTATATCCAGATACCAAGAGACCCAGTACTTC

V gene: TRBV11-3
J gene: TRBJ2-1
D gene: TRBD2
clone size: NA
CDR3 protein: CASSPGGSTNEQFF
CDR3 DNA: TGTGCCAGCAGCCCGGGAGGGAGCACCAATGAGCAGTTCTTC

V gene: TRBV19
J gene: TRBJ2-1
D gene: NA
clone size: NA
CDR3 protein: CASGPRRGGSEQFF
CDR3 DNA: TGTGCCAGCGGTCCGAGACGGGGAGGAAGTGAGCAGTTCTTC

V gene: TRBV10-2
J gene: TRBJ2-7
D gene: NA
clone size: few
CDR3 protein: CASSSQGYEQYF
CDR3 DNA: TGCGCCAGCAGTTCACAGGGTTACGAGCAGTACTTC

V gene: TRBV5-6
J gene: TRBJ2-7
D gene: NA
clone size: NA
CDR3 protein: CASSTVTTYEQYF
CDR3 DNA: TGTGCCAGCAGCACCGTTACCACCTACGAGCAGTACTTC

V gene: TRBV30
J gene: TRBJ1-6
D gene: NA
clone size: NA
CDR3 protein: CAWHPSTYNSPLHF
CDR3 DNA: TGTGCCTGGCACCCGAGCACCTATAATTCACCCCTCCACTTT

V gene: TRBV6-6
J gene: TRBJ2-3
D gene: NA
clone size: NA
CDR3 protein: CASSYLKANTQDTQYF
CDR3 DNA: TGTGCCAGCAGTTACCTTAAAGCGAATACTCAAGATACGCAGTATTTT

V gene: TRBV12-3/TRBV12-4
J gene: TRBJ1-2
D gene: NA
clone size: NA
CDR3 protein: CASTNTKGYGYTF
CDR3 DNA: TGTGCCAGCACCAATACAAAAGGCTATGGCTACACCTTC

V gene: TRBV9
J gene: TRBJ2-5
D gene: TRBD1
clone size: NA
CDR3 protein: CASSVGTVDQETQYF
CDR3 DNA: TGTGCCAGCAGCGTGGGGACAGTAGATCAAGAGACCCAGTACTTC

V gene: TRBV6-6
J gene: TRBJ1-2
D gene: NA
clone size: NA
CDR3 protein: CASSYFGLYYGYTF
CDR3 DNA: TGTGCCAGCAGTTATTTTGGACTTTACTATGGCTACACCTTC

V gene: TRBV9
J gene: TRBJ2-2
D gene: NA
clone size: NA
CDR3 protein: CASSVRAGPRNTGELFF
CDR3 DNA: TGTGCCAGCAGCGTAAGGGCGGGGCCCAGGAACACCGGGGAGCTGTTTTTT